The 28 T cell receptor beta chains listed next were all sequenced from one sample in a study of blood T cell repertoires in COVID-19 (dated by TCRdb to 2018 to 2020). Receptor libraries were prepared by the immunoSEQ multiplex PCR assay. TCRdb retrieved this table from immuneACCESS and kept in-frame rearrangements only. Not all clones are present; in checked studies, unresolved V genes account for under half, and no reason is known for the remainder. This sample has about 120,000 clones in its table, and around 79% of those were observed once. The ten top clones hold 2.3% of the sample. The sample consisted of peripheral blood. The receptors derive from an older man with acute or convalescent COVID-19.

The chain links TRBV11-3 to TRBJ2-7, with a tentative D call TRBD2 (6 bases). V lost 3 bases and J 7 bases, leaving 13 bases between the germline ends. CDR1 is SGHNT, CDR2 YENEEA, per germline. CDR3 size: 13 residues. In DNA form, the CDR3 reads TGTGCCAGCAGCTTCGGCGGGACGGAGGAGCAGTACTTC. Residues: CASSFGGTEEQYF.

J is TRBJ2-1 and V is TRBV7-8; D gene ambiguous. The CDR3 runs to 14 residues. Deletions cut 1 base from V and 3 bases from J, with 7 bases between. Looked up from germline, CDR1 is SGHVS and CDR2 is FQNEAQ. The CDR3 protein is CASSLDRNYNEQFF. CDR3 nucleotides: TGTGCCAGCAGCTTAGACAGAAACTACAATGAGCAGTTCTTC.

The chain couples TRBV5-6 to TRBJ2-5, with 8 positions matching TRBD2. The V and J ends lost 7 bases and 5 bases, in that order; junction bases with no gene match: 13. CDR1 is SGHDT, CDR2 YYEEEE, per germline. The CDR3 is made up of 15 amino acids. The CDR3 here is CASGTGGGGLETQYF. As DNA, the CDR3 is TGTGCCAGCGGTACCGGCGGCGGGGGGTTGGAGACCCAGTACTTC.

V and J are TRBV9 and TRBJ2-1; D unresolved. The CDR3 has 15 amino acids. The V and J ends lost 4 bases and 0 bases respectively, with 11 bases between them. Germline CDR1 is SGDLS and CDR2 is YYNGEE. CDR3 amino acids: CASSPVTTSYNEQFF. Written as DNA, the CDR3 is TGTGCCAGCAGCCCCGTTACTACCTCCTACAATGAGCAGTTCTTC.

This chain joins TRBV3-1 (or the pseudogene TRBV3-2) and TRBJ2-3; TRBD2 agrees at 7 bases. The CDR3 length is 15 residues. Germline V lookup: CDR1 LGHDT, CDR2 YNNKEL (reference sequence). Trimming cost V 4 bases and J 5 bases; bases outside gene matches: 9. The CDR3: CASSRGLVSGDTQYF. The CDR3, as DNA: TGTGCCAGCAGCCGTGGACTAGTCTCCGGAGATACGCAGTATTTT.

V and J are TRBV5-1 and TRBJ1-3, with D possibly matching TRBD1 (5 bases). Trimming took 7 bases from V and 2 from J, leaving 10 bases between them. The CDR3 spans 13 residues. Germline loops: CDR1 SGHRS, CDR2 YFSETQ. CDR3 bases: TGCGCCAGCTTCGACAGCCCTGGAAACACCATATATTTT. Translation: CASFDSPGNTIYF.

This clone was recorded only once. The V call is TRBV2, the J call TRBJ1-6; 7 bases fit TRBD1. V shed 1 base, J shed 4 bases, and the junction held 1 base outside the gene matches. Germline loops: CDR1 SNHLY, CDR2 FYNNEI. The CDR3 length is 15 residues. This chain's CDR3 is CASSEEGQYNSPLHF. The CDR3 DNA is TGTGCCAGCAGTGAAGAGGGACAGTATAATTCACCCCTCCACTTT.

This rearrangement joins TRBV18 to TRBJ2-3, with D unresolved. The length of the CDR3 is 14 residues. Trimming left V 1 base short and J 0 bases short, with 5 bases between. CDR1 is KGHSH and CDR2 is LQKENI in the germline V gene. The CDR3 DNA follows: TGTGCCAGCTCACCACGAACTAGCACAGATACGCAGTATTTT. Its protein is CASSPRTSTDTQYF.

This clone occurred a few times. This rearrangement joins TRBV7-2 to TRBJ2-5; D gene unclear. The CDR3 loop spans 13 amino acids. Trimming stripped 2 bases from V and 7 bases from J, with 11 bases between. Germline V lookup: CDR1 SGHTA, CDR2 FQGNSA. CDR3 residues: CASSLSLFGTQYF. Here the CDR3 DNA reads TGTGCCAGCAGCTTAAGCTTATTTGGGACCCAGTACTTC.

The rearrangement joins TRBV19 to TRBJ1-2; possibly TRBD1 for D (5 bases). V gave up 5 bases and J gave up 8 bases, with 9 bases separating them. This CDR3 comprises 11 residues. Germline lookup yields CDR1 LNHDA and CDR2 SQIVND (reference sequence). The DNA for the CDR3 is TGTGCCAGTAGTGGAAGGACAGGCTACACCTTC. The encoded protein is CASSGRTGYTF.

CDR3 protein: CATSGTGLAGFSYNEQFF. The DNA for the CDR3 is TGTGCCACCAGTGGGACGGGACTAGCGGGCTTCTCCTACAATGAGCAGTTCTTC. The V gene is TRBV24-1, the J gene TRBJ2-1; 12 nucleotides match TRBD2. The trim removed 5 bases at V and 0 bases at J, leaving 7 bases unmatched. The germline CDR1 and CDR2 sequences are KGHDR and SFDVKD. CDR3 length: 18 amino acids.

The CDR3 DNA is TGTGCCAGCAGCTTGGAGGGGGGGATCACAGATACGCAGTATTTT. Its translation: CASSLEGGITDTQYF. This sequence joins TRBV7-8 and TRBJ2-3, with D possibly matching TRBD2 (7 bases). Germline CDR1 reads SGHVS; CDR2 reads FQNEAQ. The V end lost 3 bases, the J end lost 2 bases, and 12 bases lay between the germline ends. The CDR3 is 15 residues long.

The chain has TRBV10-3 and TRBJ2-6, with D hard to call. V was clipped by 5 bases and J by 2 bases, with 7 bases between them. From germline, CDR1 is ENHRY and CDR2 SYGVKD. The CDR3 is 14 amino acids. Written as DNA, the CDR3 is TGTGCCATCAGTCTGGCCGCTGGGGCCAACGTCCTGACTTTC. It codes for CAISLAAGANVLTF.

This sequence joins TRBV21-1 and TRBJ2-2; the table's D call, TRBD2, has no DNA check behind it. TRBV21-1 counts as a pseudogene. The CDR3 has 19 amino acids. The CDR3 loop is CASSKWPRGGTANTGELFF. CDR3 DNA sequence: TGTGCCAGCAGCAAATGGCCCCGGGGGGGTACGGCGAACACCGGGGAGCTGTTTTTT.

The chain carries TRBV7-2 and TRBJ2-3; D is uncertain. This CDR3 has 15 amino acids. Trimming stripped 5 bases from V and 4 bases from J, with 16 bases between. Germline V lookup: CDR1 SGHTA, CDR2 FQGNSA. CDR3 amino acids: CASSESSSYSDTQYF. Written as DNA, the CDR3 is TGTGCCAGCAGCGAATCCTCTTCCTATTCAGATACGCAGTATTTT. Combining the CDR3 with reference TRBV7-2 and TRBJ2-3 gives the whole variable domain GAGVSQSPSNKVTEKGKDVELRCDPISGHTALYWYRQSLGQGLEFLIYFQGNSAPDKSGLPSDRFSAERTGGSVSTLTIQRTQQEDSAVYLCASSESSSYSDTQYFGPGTRLTVL.

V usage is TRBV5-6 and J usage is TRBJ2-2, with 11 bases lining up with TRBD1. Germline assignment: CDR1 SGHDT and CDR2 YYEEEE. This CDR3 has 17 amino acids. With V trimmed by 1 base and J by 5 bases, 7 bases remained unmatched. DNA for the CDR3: TGTGCCAGCAGCTTGCTCGGACAGGGGGCTTTGACCGGGGAGCTGTTTTTT. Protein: CASSLLGQGALTGELFF.

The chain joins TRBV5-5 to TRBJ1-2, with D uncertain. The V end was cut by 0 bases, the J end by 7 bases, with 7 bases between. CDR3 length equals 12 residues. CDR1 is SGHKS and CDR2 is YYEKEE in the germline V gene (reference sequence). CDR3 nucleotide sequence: TGTGCCAGCAGCTTGGGGGCCCGTGGCTACACCTTC. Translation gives CASSLGARGYTF. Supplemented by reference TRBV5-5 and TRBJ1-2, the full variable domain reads DAGVTQSPTHLIKTRGQQVTLRCSPISGHKSVSWYQQVLGQGPQFIFQYYEKEERGRGNFPDRFSARQFPNYSSELNVNALLLGDSALYLCASSLGARGYTFGSGTRLTVV.

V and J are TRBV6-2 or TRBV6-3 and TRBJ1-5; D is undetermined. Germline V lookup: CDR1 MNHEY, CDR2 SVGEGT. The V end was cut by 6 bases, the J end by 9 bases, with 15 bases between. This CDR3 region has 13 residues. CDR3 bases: TGTGCCAGCAGCCCGGCAGTCGCAGGGCCCCAGCATTTT. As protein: CASSPAVAGPQHF.

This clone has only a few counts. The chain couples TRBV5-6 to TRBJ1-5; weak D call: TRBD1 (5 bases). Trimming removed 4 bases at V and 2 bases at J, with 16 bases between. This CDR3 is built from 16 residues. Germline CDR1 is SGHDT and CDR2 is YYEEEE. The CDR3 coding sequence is TGTGCCAGCAGCCCGGGACTGCCGGAGGGCAATCAGCCCCAGCATTTT. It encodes CASSPGLPEGNQPQHF.

CDR3 region: CASSVTGTSTDTQYF. CDR3 sequence (DNA): TGTGCCAGCAGCGTGACAGGGACTAGCACAGATACGCAGTATTTT. The rearrangement uses TRBV9 and TRBJ2-3, with D possibly being TRBD1 (7 bases). The CDR3 totals 15 residues. Trimming removed 2 bases from V and 0 bases from J, with 10 bases in between. The V gene's germline CDR1 is SGDLS and CDR2 YYNGEE. The entire variable domain, with the rest obtained from reference TRBV9 and TRBJ2-3, is as follows: DSGVTQTPKHLITATGQRVTLRCSPRSGDLSVYWYQQSLDQGLQFLIQYYNGEERAKGNILERFSAQQFPDLHSELNLSSLELGDSALYFCASSVTGTSTDTQYFGPGTRLTVL.

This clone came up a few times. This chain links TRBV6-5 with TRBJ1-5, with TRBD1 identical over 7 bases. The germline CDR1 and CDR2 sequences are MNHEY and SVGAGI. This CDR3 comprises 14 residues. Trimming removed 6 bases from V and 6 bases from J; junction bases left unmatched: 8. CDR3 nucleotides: TGTGCCAGCAGAGAGACAGGGAAAGGTCAGCCCCAGCATTTT. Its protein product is CASRETGKGQPQHF.

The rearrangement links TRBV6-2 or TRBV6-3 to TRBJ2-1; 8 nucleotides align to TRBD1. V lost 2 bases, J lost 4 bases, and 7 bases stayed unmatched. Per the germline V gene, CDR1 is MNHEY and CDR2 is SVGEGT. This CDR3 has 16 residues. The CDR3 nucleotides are TGTGCCAGCAGTTACAACCTCCAGGGGGCTTACAATGAGCAGTTCTTC. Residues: CASSYNLQGAYNEQFF.

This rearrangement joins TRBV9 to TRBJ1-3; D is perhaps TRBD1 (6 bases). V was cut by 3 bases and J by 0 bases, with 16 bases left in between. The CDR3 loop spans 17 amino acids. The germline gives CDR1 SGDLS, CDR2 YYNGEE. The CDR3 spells CASSDQQGPFSGNTIYF. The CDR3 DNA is TGTGCCAGCAGCGATCAACAGGGCCCGTTCTCTGGAAACACCATATATTTT.

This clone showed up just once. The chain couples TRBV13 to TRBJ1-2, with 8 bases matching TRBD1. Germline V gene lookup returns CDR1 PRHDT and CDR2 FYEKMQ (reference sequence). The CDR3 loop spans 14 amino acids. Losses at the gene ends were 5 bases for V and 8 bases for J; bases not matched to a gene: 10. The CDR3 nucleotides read TGTGCCAGCAGCGGGGGGCCAGGGGGCTGGGGCTACACCTTC. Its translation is CASSGGPGGWGYTF.

This CDR3 reads CASSFGQVGEKLFF. Here the CDR3 DNA reads TGCGCCAGCAGCTTTGGGCAGGTTGGTGAAAAACTGTTTTTT. The chain is built from TRBV5-1 and TRBJ1-4; D is ambiguous. Trimming shortened V by 2 bases and J by 7 bases, and 12 bases separated the two germline ends. Germline lookup yields CDR1 SGHRS and CDR2 YFSETQ. This CDR3 region has 14 residues.

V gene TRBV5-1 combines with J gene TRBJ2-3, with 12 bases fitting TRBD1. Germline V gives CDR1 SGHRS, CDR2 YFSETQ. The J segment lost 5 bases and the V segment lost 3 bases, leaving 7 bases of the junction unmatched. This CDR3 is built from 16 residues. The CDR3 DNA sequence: TGCGCCAGCAGCTGGGGGGACAGGGGGCCGATAGATACGCAGTATTTT. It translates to CASSWGDRGPIDTQYF.

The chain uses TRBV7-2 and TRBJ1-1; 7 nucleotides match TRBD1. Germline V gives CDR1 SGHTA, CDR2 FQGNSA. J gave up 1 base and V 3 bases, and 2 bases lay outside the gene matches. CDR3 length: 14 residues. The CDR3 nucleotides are TGTGCCAGCAGCTTTAGGACAGGGAACACTGAAGCTTTCTTT. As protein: CASSFRTGNTEAFF.

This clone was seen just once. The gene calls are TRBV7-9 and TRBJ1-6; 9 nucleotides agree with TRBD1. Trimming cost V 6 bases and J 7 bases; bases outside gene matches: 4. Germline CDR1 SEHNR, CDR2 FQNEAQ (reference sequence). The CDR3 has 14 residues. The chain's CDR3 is CASSRQGENSPLHF. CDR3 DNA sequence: TGTGCCAGCAGTCGACAGGGGGAGAATTCACCCCTCCACTTT.